Listed below are T cell receptor beta chains from one sample, sequenced in a study of T cell repertoires in cytomegalovirus infection. Using its own MiXCR run on the reads, TCRdb lists one record per CDR3 protein. The sample holds roughly 340,000 distinct CDR3 sequences, around 29% seen once. No antigen has been assigned to these receptors. The sequencing here drew on cultured PBMCs, taken from culture after CMV antigen stimulation. These receptors all come from a human donor in good health (CMV status not recorded). Some clones in this sample may be carry-over from other donors' samples. The CDR3 runs from the conserved cysteine through the conserved F or W.

TRBJ2-7 | TRBV28 | CASSRNPKVSSYEQYF
TRBJ2-5 | TRBV7-9 | CASSSGGYQETQYF
TRBJ1-1 | TRBV6-5 | CASNPRRFLVQGPTITEAFF
TRBJ1-3 | TRBV29-1 | CSVWDSSGNTIYF
TRBJ1-2 | TRBV30 | CAWSVVQDYGYTF
TRBJ1-1 | TRBV9 | CASSVRQTSEAFF
TRBJ2-3 | TRBV11-2 | CASSKKTAFTDTQYF
TRBJ2-1 | TRBV7-8 | CASSLVGGGRVRYEQFF
TRBJ1-4 | TRBV13 | CASSSTMRDPNEKLFF
TRBJ1-1 | TRBV7-6 | CASSSTRGNDWNTEAFF
TRBJ2-5 | TRBV10-3 | CAISPTGGGETQYF
TRBJ2-3 | TRBV7-3 | CASSLMALGSADTQYF
TRBJ2-3 | TRBV27 | CATKTAGSADTQYF
TRBJ2-1 | TRBV12-3/TRBV12-4 | CASSLKRGGRDEQFF
TRBJ2-5 | TRBV27 | CASSVTGTSKFQETQYF
TRBJ1-1 | TRBV27 | CASTGGMETEAFF
TRBJ1-1 | TRBV18 | CASSPGSRNTEAFF
TRBJ2-1 | TRBV11-1 | CASSFWADSYNEQFF
TRBJ2-3 | TRBV7-6 | CASSAQGATQYF
TRBJ1-5 | TRBV18 | CASSPYGGEGQPQHF
TRBJ2-2 | TRBV7-9 | CASSSATNTGELFF
TRBJ2-7 | TRBV14 | CASSVYAGPVYEQYF
TRBJ1-1 | TRBV27 | CASSPGRGQGNTEAFF
TRBJ1-6 | TRBV2 | CASKGQGGSPLHF
TRBJ2-3 | TRBV15 | CATRQYSGGRKHTDTQYF
TRBJ2-7 | TRBV20-1 | CSARLAAPSYEQYF
TRBJ2-5 | TRBV20-1 | CSARGQGAKGFGETQYF
TRBJ2-1 | TRBV24-1 | CASAAGGGYEQFF
TRBJ2-1 | TRBV11-2 | CASSFDGSYNEQFF
TRBJ2-7 | TRBV19 | CASSPTGTGRYEQYF
TRBJ1-3 | TRBV12-3/TRBV12-4 | CASSLNGQVLSGNTIYF
TRBJ1-5 | TRBV19 | CASSISLGPNQPQHF
TRBJ2-1 | TRBV19 | CASSPRVAHGGYNEQFF
TRBJ1-6 | TRBV27 | CASSFDRGSYNSPLHF
TRBJ1-1 | TRBV10-3 | CAISDSVMNTEAFF
TRBJ1-6 | TRBV28 | CASSLPAGAAPLHF
TRBJ2-7 | TRBV25-1 | CASSYRAYEQYF
TRBJ2-5 | TRBV7-8 | CASSLDEGWWKETQYF
TRBJ2-2 | TRBV11-2 | CASSTTGGPGELFF
TRBJ1-2 | TRBV19 | CASSRGDRSYGYTF
TRBJ2-5 | TRBV25-1 | CASSALAGVGETQYF
TRBJ1-1 | TRBV6-2/TRBV6-3 | CASSYYDGQINTEAFF
TRBJ1-1 | TRBV7-2 | CASTADRAHTEAFF
TRBJ2-1 | TRBV19 | CASSMGGQWNGEQFF
TRBJ1-2 | TRBV5-6 | CASSRGQGRNYGYTF
TRBJ2-1 | TRBV12-3/TRBV12-4 | CASSFSGDRGSNEQFF
TRBJ1-5 | TRBV4-1 | CASSQASAGHLNQPQHF
TRBJ1-5 | TRBV7-4 | CASSLGPGTYSNQPQHF
TRBJ2-5 | TRBV19 | CASSIVREETQYF
TRBJ1-5 | TRBV6-8 | CASSYIQGQPQHF
TRBJ2-1 | TRBV23-1 | CASSQSCSGRSSYNEQFF
TRBJ1-2 | TRBV12-3/TRBV12-4 | CASSSGQGVSYTF
TRBJ1-2 | TRBV18 | CASSPSRTVDGYTF
TRBJ1-6 | TRBV5-1 | CASSHFAAGTANNSPLHF
TRBJ2-2 | TRBV5-6 | CASSLGSNTGELFF